This T cell receptor beta chain originates from a study of long-term antiretroviral therapy in people with HIV (dated by TCRdb to the early 2020s). A note on the overall study: The earliest samples were collected roughly a decade before the 2015 WHO recommendation for immediate ART, at a time when ART was usually postponed until CD4 counts fell. Eleven of the 30 participants with HIV were female. A total of under 250 cryopreserved PBMC samples were contributed to the cohort by 30 adults with confirmed HIV infection, with samples collected serially over a mean of approximately six years (range 1-12). No cross-contamination during QIAcube processing was seen in test extractions of a monoclonal T-cell line run alongside roughly 35 polyclonal samples. Whether ART initiation and durable HIV suppression were associated with changes in peripheral blood TRB repertoire composition and diversity was tested in a retrospective serial study.

About this clone itself: Its specific antigen is unknown. One base away there is no much larger clone; base qualities are not given.

Study-wide findings and limitations: Inferences about post-ART repertoire changes are limited because no data were available on ART adherence, viral resistance or therapy changes. The samples were dated from about 2003 to 2018, and the ART regimens that were used may be less effective than current ART regimens. A significant increase in TRB diversity was found to be associated with ART initiation, although TRB diversity was observed to remain significantly below that of transplant donor controls even after long-term ART. Since PBMC availability was limited, sequencing covered only the TCR beta chain, with no alpha chain pairing. HIV repertoires had narrower CDR3 length ranges than controls, and the network structure suggested an antigen-experienced repertoire that shifted only slightly toward naive after ART. Because pre-ART samples had limited cell numbers, unsorted PBMC were profiled rather than sorted CD4+ and CD8+ T cells. Expanded TRB clones identified before ART initiation dominated the repertoire across all time points, though the dominance fluctuated and decreased in many PLHIV after ART.

The immunoSEQ hsTCRB v3.0 assay was used at survey level resolution to sequence the TRB variable region. The target sequencing depth for TRB was roughly 40,000-50,000 T-cell genomes per sample. Pooled TRB libraries were sequenced on an Illumina MiSeq with a v3 150-cycle kit. In the authors' own workflow: Analysis of repertoires was carried out in R inside a reproducible Nextflow workflow spanning QC, data transformation and analysis. LymphoSeq2, an R package for exploring AIRR-Seq data, was used to implement the custom analyses. A handful of samples that produced fewer than 5000 total TRB sequences were removed, so under 200 HIV repertoires were analyzed. Among the 188 retained HIV repertoires, about 59 were collected before ART initiation and 120 to 140 were collected after ART initiation. Each repertoire was downsampled to 5000 TRB nucleotide sequences, and summary statistics were averaged across 100 downsampling iterations. The analysis kept only TRB sequences whose CDR3 regions were at least seven amino acids long. Diversity was measured with a Shannon entropy-derived clonality score and the Gini coefficient. In the repertoire networks, any two of the top 5000 CDR3 amino acid sequences were connected whenever the two sequences differed by an edit distance of one. GLIPH2 predicted antigen specificity groups and MHC restriction for TRB CDR3 amino acid sequences. Known CMV, EBV, HIV or tissue antigen associations were flagged by matching CDR3 amino acid sequences against VDJdb and McPAS-TCR. Pre-ART, post-ART and control groups were compared with Wilcoxon signed-rank tests and Holm-Bonferroni correction. TCRdb obtained this table from immuneACCESS and retained in-frame rearrangements with V and J assigned. These tables miss some clones; where compared with another copy, unresolved V genes account for less than half of the shortfall, and the remainder is unexplained. The V and J calls and clone size are taken from that table; D and trimming were inferred from the DNA. Counted in this sample were 20,000 to 25,000 clones; 87% of them appeared once. 6.5% to 8.5% of the sample belongs to the ten largest clones.

Inclusion was restricted to participants for whom at least one PBMC sample before ART initiation and at least two post-ART samples were available. All participants with HIV were treated in the United States of America. Before DNA extraction, cryopreserved samples of roughly 0.85-11 million PBMC were thawed and then washed. At the time of the earliest PBMC sample, participants with HIV were aged between about 20 and 60 years. Each participant contributed PBMC samples from 1-4 timepoints before ART initiation and 2-8 timepoints after ART initiation, with a median of 7 samples. For every participant, serial HIV viral load, CD4+ T-cell count, ART history and demographic data were obtained. A Qiagen kit on a QIAcube was used to extract genomic DNA from unsorted PBMC, with samples processed in batches of 12. The CDR3, cysteine through phenylalanine, is 16 amino acids long. Only the CDR3 DNA is retained, 48 bases long and in frame from the first base. The germline V gene specifies SGDLS as CDR1 and YYNGEE as CDR2. The junction shows trimming of 3 bases on V and 8 bases on J, plus 23 bases between the germline ends.

Recombination linked TRBV9 to TRBJ1-2; the D gene is unclear. This material consisted of unsorted PBMCs, taken 0.2 years before starting antiretroviral therapy. This sequence was found in a man younger than 35 with HIV. The DNA reads as follows: TGTGCCAGCAGCGCAACTCGGATCGGGCCCCGCCAGGGCTACACCTTC. Its amino acids are CASSATRIGPRQGYTF.